This TCR beta chain was identified in a study of T cells in Graves' hyperthyroidism and ophthalmopathy (dated by TCRdb to the late 2010s). With respect to the entire study: A discovery cohort of about 96 patients, 43 with Graves' ophthalmopathy and approximately 57 with stable Graves' hyperthyroidism, was used to find distinguishing TCR V-J signatures. Whether ophthalmopathy could be predicted prospectively was tested in an independent validation cohort made up of roughly 20 hyperthyroidism patients plus 17 patients who later progressed to ophthalmopathy. The 90 or so discovery patients were randomly split 7:3 into training and test sets. The study also compared thyroid tissue and blood T-cell repertoires from several Graves' hyperthyroidism patients. After blood sampling, hyperthyroidism patients were treated with methimazole at a starting dose of 30 mg daily, and ophthalmopathy patients were treated with high-dose intravenous methylprednisolone. The paper describes TCR Vbeta CDR3 sequencing of about 140 peripheral blood samples, made up of roughly 40 ophthalmopathy patients, 70 to 75 hyperthyroidism patients and roughly 17 progressor patients.

Paper-wide results and their limitations: Blood samples also contained most of the expanded thyroid clonotypes (frequency above 0.001), which suggests that blood repertoires may reflect thyroid immune responses. Sample size was not statistically predetermined, and blinding of investigators to group allocation was not performed. In validation, progression to ophthalmopathy was predicted by the model with roughly 69% sensitivity and 72% to 85% specificity, a median of roughly six months before onset. Ophthalmopathy was separated from stable hyperthyroidism by a 13 V-J signature model, with approximately 86% sensitivity and about 81% specificity obtained in cross-validation and 80%/75% obtained in testing.

Any patient with an uncontrolled infection, another autoimmune disease, pregnancy or lactation was excluded. Diagnoses relied on clinical symptoms, serum thyroxine and TRAb, thyroid ultrasound and orbital computed tomography. Total RNA was extracted using Trizol reagent, and RNA quality was assessed on an Agilent 2100 Bioanalyzer. To note about this clonotype: This receptor's antigen is unknown. It is likely a read error: a sequence one base away is far more abundant.

The TCR beta CDR3 regions were amplified from RNA transcripts. For the first round of RT-PCR on the TCR CDR3, the HTBI primer set was used together with the Qiagen OneStep RT-PCR kit. The libraries were constructed in a second round of multiplex PCR and then size-selected and purified. Sequencing of the libraries was done on an Illumina HiSeq2000 using paired-end 100 bp reads. The study's processing was this. Raw data were processed with SOAPnuke, discarding reads with adapters, uncalled bases, mean Phred below 15, or no exact constant-primer or identifier match. COPE v1.2.5 was used to merge the high-quality paired reads, and each unique nucleotide sequence was defined as a clonotype. MiTCR v1.1 was used to align the clonotypes against IMGT TRBV, TRBD and TRBJ reference segments. The analysis was restricted to V-J combinations with a frequency above 0.0001, which together covered roughly 99% of the repertoires. The TCS score was defined as F50 (clonal expansion) divided by E x V (chaos), with BLOSUM62-based TCRdist calculated between CDR3 peptides within each V-J. Welch's t-statistics and random forest reduced approximately 520 V-J features to 13, which were used in a naive Bayes classifier (R e1071). The similarity between thyroid and blood repertoires was quantified using the Morisita-Horn index. Using fastp at Q25 and MiXCR, TCRdb reprocessed the public reads and kept productive beta chains. Each CDR3 protein gets just one entry, which takes the most common genes and DNA from the rows behind it. In this record, the V and J calls reflect TCRdb's handling and not the investigators' own analysis. For this sample the table gives more than 500,000 distinct CDR3 sequences, of which about half were detected only once. The top ten clonotypes cover around a fifth of the sample.

Sequencing was done on a sample of peripheral blood or thyroid tissue (not recorded which). The clonotype was recovered from an adult woman with Graves' disease, either hyperthyroidism or ophthalmopathy (not recorded which).

The CDR3 loop reads CASRSRGSNQPQHF. The nucleotide sequence is TGTGCCAGCCGTTCCCGGGGGAGCAATCAGCCCCAGCATTTT. The sequence links TRBV7-2 to TRBJ1-5; D gene: possibly TRBD1, on 5 matching bases. V is reduced by 8 bases and J by 1 base, leaving a spacing of 12 bases between them. Measured from the cysteine to the phenylalanine, the CDR3 is 14 residues long. Just the 42-base CDR3 DNA is kept, in frame starting at base 1. The germline V gene supplies CDR1 SGHTA and CDR2 FQGNSA.